Below, one T cell receptor beta chain is given with its context. The data were produced by immunoSEQ multiplex PCR, yet TCRdb's version contains in-frame clones alone and is incomplete. Altogether 2 million to 2.5 million clones are present, 95% being singletons, with the ten largest covering roughly 0.13%. The investigators split CD4+ cells into a CD45RA+ naive subset and a CD45RA-negative memory subset. In germline, CDR1 is MNHEY, CDR2 SMNVEV (reference sequence). The CDR3 loop spans 15 amino acids. V trimming: 5 bases; J trimming: 5 bases; junction bases outside the gene matches: 8. The sample is drawn from a study of shared clonotypes between healthy human individuals.

J is TRBJ2-7 and V is TRBV27; TRBD1 matches 11 bases. Sequencing was performed on naive CD4+ T cells sorted from blood. Subset: CD45RA+ positively selected. This TCR was sampled from a man between 18 and 35 years old in good health. DNA for the CDR3: TGTGCCAGCAGTAGAGGACAGGGGGCTTTCCACGAGCAGTACTTC. It encodes CASSRGQGAFHEQYF.